This T cell receptor beta chain appears in the sequencing data of a study of beta chain features in type 1 diabetes. Study context: Analysis included 107,917,701 sorted cells drawn from all samples.

The length of the CDR3 is 17 residues. J lost 5 bases, V lost 3 bases, and 12 bases had no gene match. Germline loops: CDR1 SGDLS, CDR2 YYNGEE. As concerns this clone: Its antigen remains unknown.

What was sequenced were expressed TCRB transcripts, since all of the isolated RNA had been reverse transcribed. Some clones are missing from TCRdb's copy, which holds only in-frame ones; the method was immunoSEQ multiplex PCR. This sample yields over 650,000 clones, of which 11% to 15% are seen a single time; 0.03% to 0.04% belongs to the top ten. General study results and limits: A moderate, significant TCRB CDR3 shortening appeared in type 1 diabetes across four CD4+ subsets. Still unanswered here is whether HLA type influences TCRB rearrangement.

Each sorted population was over 98% pure. This TCR derives from a man younger than 35 with type 1 diabetes. The specimen sequenced was naive CD4+ T cells from blood. The rearrangement links TRBV9 to TRBJ2-5; 11 positions match TRBD1. CDR3 nucleotides: TGTGCCAGCAGCGCCCTGCCCCGGGACAGGGGGTTGGAGACCCAGTACTTC. Encoded protein: CASSALPRDRGLETQYF.